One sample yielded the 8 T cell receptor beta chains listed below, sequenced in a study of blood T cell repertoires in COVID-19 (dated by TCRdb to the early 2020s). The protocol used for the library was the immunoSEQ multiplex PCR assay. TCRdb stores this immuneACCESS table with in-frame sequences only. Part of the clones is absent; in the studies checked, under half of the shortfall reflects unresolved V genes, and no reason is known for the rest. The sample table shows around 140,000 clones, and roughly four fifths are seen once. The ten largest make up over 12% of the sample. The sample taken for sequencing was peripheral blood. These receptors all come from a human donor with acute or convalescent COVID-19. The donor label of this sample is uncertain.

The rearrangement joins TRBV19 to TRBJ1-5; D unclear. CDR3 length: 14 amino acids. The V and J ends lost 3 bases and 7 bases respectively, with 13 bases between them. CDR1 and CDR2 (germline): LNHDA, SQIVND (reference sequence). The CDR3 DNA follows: TGTGCCAGTAGTATGGGAGGGCCCAGACAGCCCCAGCATTTT. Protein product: CASSMGGPRQPQHF.

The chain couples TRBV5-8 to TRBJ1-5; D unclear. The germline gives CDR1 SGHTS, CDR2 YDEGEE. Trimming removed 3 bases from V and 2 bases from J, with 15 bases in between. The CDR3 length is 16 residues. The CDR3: CASSSATGWGNQPQHF. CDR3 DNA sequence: TGTGCCAGCAGCTCCGCCACCGGGTGGGGCAATCAGCCCCAGCATTTT.

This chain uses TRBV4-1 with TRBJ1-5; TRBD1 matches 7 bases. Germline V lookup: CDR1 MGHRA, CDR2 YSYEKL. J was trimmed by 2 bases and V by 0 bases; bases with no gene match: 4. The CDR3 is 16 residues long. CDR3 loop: CASSQEPGGGNQPQHF. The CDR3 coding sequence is TGCGCCAGCAGCCAAGAGCCAGGGGGAGGCAATCAGCCCCAGCATTTT.

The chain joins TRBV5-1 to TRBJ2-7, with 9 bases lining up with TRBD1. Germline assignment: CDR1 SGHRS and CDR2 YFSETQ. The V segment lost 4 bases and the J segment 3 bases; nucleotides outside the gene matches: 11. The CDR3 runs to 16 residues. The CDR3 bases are TGCGCCAGCAGCCCAACTACTACGACAGGGGGCTACGAGCAGTACTTC. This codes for CASSPTTTTGGYEQYF.

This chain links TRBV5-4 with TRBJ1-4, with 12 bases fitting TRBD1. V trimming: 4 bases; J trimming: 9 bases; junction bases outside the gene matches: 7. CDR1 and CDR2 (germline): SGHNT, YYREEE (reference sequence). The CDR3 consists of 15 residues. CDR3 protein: CASSLPGTGGQKLFF. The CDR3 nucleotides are TGTGCCAGCAGCCTGCCGGGGACAGGGGGCCAAAAACTGTTTTTT.

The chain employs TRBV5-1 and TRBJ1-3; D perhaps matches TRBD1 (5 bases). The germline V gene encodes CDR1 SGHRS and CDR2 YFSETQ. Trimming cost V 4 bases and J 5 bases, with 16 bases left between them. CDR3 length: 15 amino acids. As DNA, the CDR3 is TGCGCCAGCAGCCCGGACCGCGGGGCACGAAACACCATATATTTT. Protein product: CASSPDRGARNTIYF.

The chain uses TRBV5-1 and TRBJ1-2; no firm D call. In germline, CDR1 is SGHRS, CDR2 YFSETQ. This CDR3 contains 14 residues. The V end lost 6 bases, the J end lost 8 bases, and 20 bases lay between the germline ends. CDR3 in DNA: TGCGCCAGCAAGGCAGCACTGCAGGAGGACGGCTACACCTTC. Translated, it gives CASKAALQEDGYTF.

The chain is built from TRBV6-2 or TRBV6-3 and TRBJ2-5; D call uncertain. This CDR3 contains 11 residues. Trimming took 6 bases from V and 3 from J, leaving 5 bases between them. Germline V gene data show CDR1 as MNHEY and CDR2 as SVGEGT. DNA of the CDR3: TGTGCCAGCAGCCCCGAAGAGACCCAGTACTTC. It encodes CASSPEETQYF.